Presented here are 5 T cell receptor beta chains from one specimen sequenced in a study of long-term antiretroviral therapy in people with HIV. Runs used v3.0 of the immunoSEQ assay and were done at survey level. Data came from immunoSEQ multiplex PCR; TCRdb stores just in-frame clones and leaves some out. This sample has approximately 29,000 clones; 84% occur once, and the top ten carry 5.5% to 7%. The sequencing used unsorted PBMCs, collected 0.4 years after starting antiretroviral therapy. All receptors come from a man between 18 and 35 years old with HIV.

This chain connects TRBV4-1 to TRBJ2-1, with a tentative D call TRBD2 (5 bases). Looked up from germline, CDR1 is MGHRA and CDR2 is YSYEKL. With 3 bases removed from V and 3 bases from J, the gap between germline ends came to 15 bases. CDR3 size: 16 residues. The CDR3 region has the DNA TGCGCCAGCAGCCACCGGACCGGGAACAGCTACAATGAGCAGTTCTTC. It specifies CASSHRTGNSYNEQFF.

V and J are TRBV10-3 and TRBJ1-6, with 8 bases aligning to TRBD1. J gave up 10 bases and V 3 bases, and 8 bases lay outside the gene matches. The CDR3 is 15 amino acids. Germline V CDR1 and CDR2: ENHRY, SYGVKD. The CDR3 reads CAISEKGTGSSPLHF. The CDR3 DNA follows: TGTGCCATCAGTGAAAAGGGGACAGGCTCCTCACCCCTCCACTTT.

CDR3 nucleotides: TGTGCCAGCAGCCGCCGGGACAGTCGCACAGATACGCAGTATTTT. It is translated as CASSRRDSRTDTQYF. The rearrangement uses TRBV5-4 and TRBJ2-3; TRBD1 matches at 7 bases. Germline V lookup: CDR1 SGHNT, CDR2 YYREEE (reference sequence). Trimming took 4 bases from V and 1 from J; bases not matched to a gene: 6. The CDR3 runs 15 residues. The whole variable domain, remainder taken from reference TRBV5-4 and TRBJ2-3, is ETGVTQSPTHLIKTRGQQVTLRCSSQSGHNTVSWYQQALGQGPQFIFQYYREEENGRGNFPPRFSGLQFPNYSSELNVNALELDDSALYLCASSRRDSRTDTQYFGPGTRLTVL.

J is TRBJ2-7 and V is TRBV2; 7 bases align to TRBD1. The V and J ends lost 4 bases and 2 bases, in that order; junction bases with no gene match: 8. The CDR3 totals 15 residues. Germline V gene sequence: CDR1 SNHLY, CDR2 FYNNEI. The CDR3 loop is CASSGFADRTYEQYF. In DNA, the CDR3 is TGTGCCAGCAGTGGGTTCGCGGACAGGACCTACGAGCAGTACTTC.

This chain joins TRBV21-1 and TRBJ2-4; the DNA was not compared with TRBD1, the D call given in the table. TRBV21-1 is classified as a pseudogene. The CDR3 covers 18 residues. The CDR3 region is CASSKVLDTGLAKNIQYF. The CDR3 DNA follows: TGTGCCAGCAGCAAAGTGCTGGACACCGGCTTAGCCAAAAACATTCAGTACTTC.